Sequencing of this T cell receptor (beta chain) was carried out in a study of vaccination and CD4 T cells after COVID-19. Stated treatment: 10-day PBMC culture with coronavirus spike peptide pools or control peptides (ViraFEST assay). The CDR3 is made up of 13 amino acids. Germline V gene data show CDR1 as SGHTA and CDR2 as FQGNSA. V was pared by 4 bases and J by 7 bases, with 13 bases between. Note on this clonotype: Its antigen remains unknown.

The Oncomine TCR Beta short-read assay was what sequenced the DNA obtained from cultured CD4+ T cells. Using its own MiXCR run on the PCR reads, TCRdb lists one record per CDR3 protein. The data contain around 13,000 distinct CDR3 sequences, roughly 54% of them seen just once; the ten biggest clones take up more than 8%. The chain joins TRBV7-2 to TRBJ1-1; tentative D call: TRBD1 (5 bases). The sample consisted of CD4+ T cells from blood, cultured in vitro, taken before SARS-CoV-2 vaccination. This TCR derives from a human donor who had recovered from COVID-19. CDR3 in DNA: TGTGCCAGCAGCTCAGACAGAGCCTTTGAAGCTTTCTTT. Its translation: CASSSDRAFEAFF.